Listed here is a single T cell receptor beta chain. The data derive from a study of human T cells and chemical hapten exposure. V dropped 5 bases and J dropped 9 bases, with 14 bases sitting between them. Germline-derived CDR1 and CDR2 are SGHVS and FNYEAQ. The CDR3 is 13 amino acids. The treatment: therapeutic diphenylcyclopropenone sensitization with weekly scalp DPC. The study's library attached unique molecular identifiers to single cDNA molecules. In the authors' workflow: Individual samples carried between about 23,224 and 700,000 TCRs, with 80,000 to 100,000 as the median. Using its own MiXCR run on the reads, TCRdb lists one record per CDR3 protein. TCRdb, not the original authors, processed these V and J calls. The sample contains about 2,600 distinct CDR3 sequences, approximately 48% of which appear only once.

The V and J genes are TRBV7-6 and TRBJ2-4; tentative D call: TRBD1 (7 bases). The receptor comes from an adult with alopecia areata. Some clones in this sample may be carry-over from other donors' samples. This table probably holds off-target reads from a library built for another chain. The sample consisted of whole blood, taken before DPC sensitization or 2, 6, or about 24 weeks after (not recorded which). The CDR3 DNA sequence: TGTGCCAGCAGCGGCAGACAGGGAGGCATTCAGTACTTC. This gives the protein CASSGRQGGIQYF. The entire variable domain, with the rest obtained from reference TRBV7-6 and TRBJ2-4, is as follows: GAGVSQSPRYKVTKRGQDVALRCDPISGHVSLYWYRQALGQGPEFLTYFNYEAQQDKSGLPNDRFSAERPEGSISTLTIQRTEQRDSAMYRCASSGRQGGIQYFGAGTRLSVL.